Here is one T cell receptor (beta chain) with its context. Its antigen is undetermined. Measured with immunoSEQ multiplex PCR; TCRdb has only the in-frame clones, and not every one. Here the sample spans some 86,000 clones, approximately 80% being singletons. Per germline, CDR1 SGHNT and CDR2 YYREEE (reference sequence). Trimming shortened V by 3 bases and J by 16 bases, and 13 bases separated the two germline ends. This CDR3 contains 11 residues. This specimen comes from a study of T cell responses to AZD1222 COVID-19 vaccine. Study observations and caveats: Among those given AZD1222, only five to seven were seropositive at baseline.

This chain links TRBV5-4 with TRBJ1-4; D uncertain. This clonotype originated in an adult in good health. Here the sequenced sample was peripheral blood, taken on day 0 of AZD1222 vaccination. The CDR3 bases are TGTGCCAGCAGCTCGGGAGGGCAGCGGTTTTTT. As protein: CASSSGGQRFF.